This TCR beta chain was retrieved from a study of pediatric ulcerative colitis. Study observations and caveats: This repertoire reflects total lymphocytes rather than subpopulations like regulatory T cells. Two rectal clonotypes were found only in ulcerative colitis patients, all of them. In rectum, acute severe colitis had expanded clones and less diversity. Compared with controls, ulcerative colitis showed greater blood-rectum clone sharing.

With respect to this clone: Its antigen is unidentified.

Assay used: immunoSEQ multiplex PCR; TCRdb lists only in-frame clones, some missing. The profile shows around 64,000 clones, over 65% of them singletons. This sequence was found in a boy between 10 and 17 years old with moderate ulcerative colitis. The sample comprised blood.

The CDR3 nucleotides read TGTGCCAGCAGGGGTCGGTCTTTGGATCGTGAGCAGTTCTTC. The encoded protein is CASRGRSLDREQFF. The chain has TRBV6-6 and TRBJ2-1; D unresolved. The germline CDR1 and CDR2 sequences are MNHNY and SVGAGI (reference sequence). CDR3 size: 14 residues. V shed 6 bases and J shed 9 bases, with 18 bases lying between them.